The TCR beta chain under discussion was sequenced for a study of identical twins. Study outcomes and limitations: Beta clonotypes that were abundant in cord blood contained fewer insertions, a pattern absent from memory repertoires. There is a chance that invariant MAIT and iNKT cells partially muddied zero-insertion analyses.

Donors uniformly comprised healthy Caucasians. With template switching, a universal primer site was added, and the cDNA carried unique molecular identifiers. MiXCR, applied by TCRdb to the 5' RACE reads, yields one record per CDR3 protein. The sample lists 400,000 to 500,000 distinct CDR3 sequences; 13% to 15% were seen once. Comment on this clonotype: No antigen is known for it.

This sample also belongs to another study, concerning yellow fever vaccine responses in identical twins.

This TCR was sampled from a woman younger than 35 in good health. Source material: CD4+ T cells sorted from blood.

The CDR3 region is CASSLVARGDKAEAFF. Here the CDR3 DNA reads TGTGCCAGCAGCTTGGTGGCCCGCGGGGACAAGGCTGAAGCTTTCTTT. The J gene is TRBJ1-1, the V gene TRBV5-6; D is perhaps TRBD1 (6 bases). Germline CDR1 is SGHDT and CDR2 is YYEEEE. This CDR3 contains 16 residues. V was clipped by 0 bases and J by 6 bases, with 18 bases between them.